Described below is a single TCR beta chain sequence and its context. The repertoire was sequenced with immunoSEQ multiplex PCR; TCRdb's copy has only in-frame clones and lacks some. The table shows fewer than 60,000 clones, with over 75% occurring only once. These data come from a study of OX40 agonist ivuxolimab in advanced cancers. Germline CDR1 and CDR2: SNHLY and FYNNEI. CDR3 length equals 15 residues. V was pared by 1 base and J by 2 bases, with 11 bases between. The sequence was collected from an adult with an advanced solid tumor such as melanoma, head and neck, liver or kidney cancer. The specimen comprised CD4+ or CD8+ T cells sorted from blood, sampled in a trial of the OX40 agonist ivuxolimab. The genes are TRBV2 and TRBJ2-5; D gene uncertain. The CDR3 region has the DNA TGTGCCAGCAGTGAAGGAAGGGCAGTTCAAGAGACCCAGTACTTC. Translating it yields CASSEGRAVQETQYF. Looking up the rest from reference TRBV2 and TRBJ2-5 gives the full variable domain: EPEVTQTPSHQVTQMGQEVILRCVPISNHLYFYWYRQILGQKVEFLVSFYNNEISEKSEIFDDQFSVERPDGSNFTLKIRSTKLEDSAMYFCASSEGRAVQETQYFGPGTRLLVL.